What follows are 7 T cell receptor beta chains derived from one specimen sequenced in a study of regulatory dendritic cells for organ transplantation. Sorted subsets were CFSE-labeled and cultured approximately 5 days with allogeneic dendritic cells. Profiled with immunoSEQ multiplex PCR; TCRdb holds only in-frame clones, not every one. Altogether 10,000 to 11,000 clones are present, approximately 80% being singletons, with the ten largest covering 2.5%. For these receptors, no antigen is known. The sequencing input was memory CD4+ T cells from blood cultured with dendritic cells. This sample's subset: CD45RO+ memory T cells. The receptors come from a human donor in good health.

The CDR3 nucleotides read TGTGCCAGTAGTGTAGGATACGAGCAGTACTTC. As protein: CASSVGYEQYF. The J gene is TRBJ2-7, the V gene TRBV19; D not resolved. Trimming stripped 5 bases from V and 4 bases from J, with 6 bases between. CDR3 length equals 11 residues. The germline CDR1 and CDR2 sequences are LNHDA and SQIVND (reference sequence). Looking up the rest from reference TRBV19 and TRBJ2-7 gives the full variable domain: DGGITQSPKYLFRKEGQNVTLSCEQNLNHDAMYWYRQDPGQGLRLIYYSQIVNDFQKGDIAEGYSVSREKKESFPLTVTSAQKNPTAFYLCASSVGYEQYFGPGTRLTVT.

The V gene is TRBV6-4, the J gene TRBJ1-6; maybe TRBD1 (6 bases). Germline CDR1 is MRHNA and CDR2 is SNTAGT. This CDR3 is 15 amino acids long. V was clipped by 0 bases and J by 6 bases, with 9 bases between them. Written as DNA, the CDR3 is TGTGCCAGCAGTGACTCGGGGGCCTTTAATTCACCCCTCCACTTT. Amino acids: CASSDSGAFNSPLHF.

The chain carries TRBV7-2 and TRBJ1-4; D unclear. The germline V gene has CDR1 SGHTA and CDR2 FQGNSA. This CDR3 has 15 residues. Trimming stripped 2 bases from V and 8 bases from J, with 15 bases between. CDR3 amino acids: CASSLMGRQEEKLFF. The DNA of the CDR3 is TGTGCCAGCAGCTTAATGGGTAGGCAAGAGGAAAAACTGTTTTTT.

This clone was detected once. The rearrangement uses TRBV9 and TRBJ2-5; no definite D call. CDR3 length: 17 residues. V dropped 0 bases and J dropped 5 bases, with 20 bases sitting between them. Germline V gives CDR1 SGDLS, CDR2 YYNGEE. The CDR3 sequence is CASSVAGAASILETQYF. In DNA form, the CDR3 reads TGTGCCAGCAGCGTAGCCGGTGCGGCTAGTATATTGGAGACCCAGTACTTC.

V is TRBV4-2 and J is TRBJ2-7; a weak D match, TRBD2 (7 bases). The CDR3 runs to 16 residues. Germline V gene sequence: CDR1 LGHNA, CDR2 YNFKEQ. V lost 1 base to trimming and J lost 6 bases, with 19 bases between them. CDR3 protein: CASSQVTGGLAFEQYF. The CDR3 DNA reads as TGTGCCAGCAGCCAAGTGACGGGGGGCCTCGCCTTCGAGCAGTACTTC.

This rearrangement joins TRBV5-1 to TRBJ2-5; D might be TRBD1 (6 bases). Germline V gene lookup returns CDR1 SGHRS and CDR2 YFSETQ. The germline V and J ends were trimmed by 0 bases and 7 bases, with 16 bases remaining between them. The CDR3 is 15 amino acids. The CDR3 region has the DNA TGCGCCAGCAGCTTGGGCAACAGGGCGAAGATGACCCAGTACTTC. Translation gives CASSLGNRAKMTQYF. The full variable domain, with the rest looked up from reference TRBV5-1 and TRBJ2-5, is KAGVTQTPRYLIKTRGQQVTLSCSPISGHRSVSWYQQTPGQGLQFLFEYFSETQRNKGNFPGRFSGRQFSNSRSEMNVSTLELGDSALYLCASSLGNRAKMTQYFGPGTRLLVL.

The J gene is TRBJ2-3, the V gene TRBV7-2; D remains ambiguous. This CDR3 contains 13 residues. With 8 bases removed from V and 2 bases from J, the gap between germline ends came to 11 bases. Germline V gives CDR1 SGHTA, CDR2 FQGNSA. CDR3 amino acids: CASLERNTDTQYF. The CDR3, as DNA: TGTGCCAGCCTCGAGCGTAACACAGATACGCAGTATTTT.